The 26 T cell receptor beta chains below all came from one sample that was sequenced in a study of regulatory T cells in long-lasting Graves disease. Construction of the TCR beta libraries employed iRepertoire HTBI primers in conjunction with Arm-PCR of CDR3 regions. MiXCR was run by TCRdb on the multiplex PCR reads, yielding one entry per CDR3 protein. The data hold hundreds of thousands of distinct CDR3 sequences, with around 17% observed a single time. Stated time point: newly diagnosed GD, antithyroid drugs for less than 3 months. Isolated PBMC RNA provided the starting material for the TCR library. A further study also used this sample, focusing on T cells in Graves' hyperthyroidism and ophthalmopathy.

The starting material was peripheral blood mononuclear cells (PBMCs), obtained at new diagnosis, from a patient treated with antithyroid drugs. The receptor set was obtained from a woman in her thirties with Graves disease.

The sample holds a few counts of this clonotype. V usage is TRBV24-1 and J usage is TRBJ2-7, with D uncertain. The CDR3 is 11 residues long. In germline, CDR1 is KGHDR, CDR2 SFDVKD. Trimming stripped 2 bases from V and 5 bases from J, with 3 bases between. The CDR3 here is CATSDSNEQYF. The CDR3 DNA reads TGTGCCACCAGTGATTCGAACGAGCAGTACTTC.

The rearrangement uses TRBV19 and TRBJ1-2; a weak D match, TRBD1 (5 bases). Germline CDR1 reads LNHDA; CDR2 reads SQIVND (reference sequence). CDR3 length equals 14 residues. V dropped 7 bases and J dropped 5 bases, with 17 bases sitting between them. The CDR3, as DNA: TGTGCCAGTAATGACAGAAGTAAACCTTATGGCTACACCTTC. Translating it yields CASNDRSKPYGYTF.

The sample holds many counts of this clonotype. The chain is built from TRBV13 and TRBJ2-7, with D perhaps TRBD1 (5 bases). The CDR3 contains 14 residues. Germline values: CDR1 PRHDT, CDR2 FYEKMQ (reference sequence). Trimming shortened V by 3 bases and J by 4 bases, and 13 bases separated the two germline ends. CDR3: CASSLGLVRYEQYF. The CDR3 DNA sequence: TGTGCCAGCAGCTTGGGGCTAGTGAGATACGAGCAGTACTTC.

This clonotype was observed a handful of times. This rearrangement joins TRBV19 to TRBJ2-5; 8 bases are shared with TRBD2. Germline V CDR1 and CDR2: LNHDA, SQIVND (reference sequence). This CDR3 has 15 amino acids. J lost 5 bases, V lost 4 bases, and 9 bases had no gene match. The CDR3 spells CASSTSAGVGETQYF. The CDR3 DNA follows: TGTGCCAGTAGTACATCAGCGGGAGTGGGTGAGACCCAGTACTTC.

The chain has TRBV20-1 and TRBJ2-1; 14 nucleotides align to TRBD2. J gave up 9 bases and V 6 bases, and 13 bases lay outside the gene matches. Germline CDR1 is DFQATT and CDR2 is SNEGSKA (reference sequence). This CDR3 is built from 16 residues. In DNA form, the CDR3 reads TGCAGTGCCGAATCCGGGACTAGCGGGAGAGGAGGTGAGCAGTTCTTC. Its translation is CSAESGTSGRGGEQFF.

This chain connects TRBV12-3 or TRBV12-4 to TRBJ1-3, with D uncertain. Trimming took off 11 bases at V and 0 bases at J, with 11 bases between the two ends. The CDR3 spans 13 residues. The CDR3 loop reads CAGRTHSGNTIYF. The DNA for the CDR3 is TGTGCCGGACGAACCCACTCTGGAAACACCATATATTTT.

This clonotype has ten or more counts. The genes are TRBV7-2 and TRBJ2-3; the D gene is possibly TRBD1 (6 bases). Germline V gene lookup returns CDR1 SGHTA and CDR2 FQGNSA. V gave up 5 bases and J gave up 0 bases, with 12 bases separating them. The CDR3 is made up of 15 amino acids. CDR3 loop: CASSPRQVSTDTQYF. The DNA for the CDR3 is TGTGCCAGCAGCCCCCGACAGGTTAGCACAGATACGCAGTATTTT.

This clonotype came up many times. This sequence joins TRBV12-3 or TRBV12-4 and TRBJ1-6; no reliable D call. Trimming took 0 bases from V and 10 from J, leaving 10 bases between them. This CDR3 contains 14 residues. CDR3 residues: CASSLAGPGSPLHF. The CDR3 nucleotides read TGTGCCAGCAGTTTAGCCGGACCTGGGTCACCCCTCCACTTT.

This clonotype was seen a handful of times. The chain uses TRBV14 and TRBJ2-1; D not resolved. V was pared by 2 bases and J by 7 bases, with 12 bases between. CDR3 length: 14 residues. Germline CDR1 SGHDN, CDR2 FVKESK. This CDR3 is CASSQWASNNEQFF. The CDR3 DNA is TGTGCCAGCAGCCAATGGGCCAGTAATAATGAGCAGTTCTTC. The whole variable domain, filled in from reference TRBV14 and TRBJ2-1, reads EAGVTQFPSHSVIEKGQTVTLRCDPISGHDNLYWYRRVMGKEIKFLLHFVKESKQDESGMPNNRFLAERTGGTYSTLKVQPAELEDSGVYFCASSQWASNNEQFFGPGTRLTVL.

This clonotype was detected many times. This chain uses TRBV6-2 or TRBV6-3 with TRBJ1-2; D unclear. The CDR3 runs 21 residues. The germline V gene has CDR1 MNHEY and CDR2 SVGEGT. V was clipped by 7 bases and J by 0 bases, with 33 bases between them. The CDR3 bases are TGTGCCAGCACGGGCTTTCGGCACTCACCAAGGCGAGACCTTACTAACTATGGCTACACCTTC. It translates to CASTGFRHSPRRDLTNYGYTF.

This clonotype was observed many times. This rearrangement joins TRBV28 to TRBJ2-1; D is uncertain. This CDR3 has 12 residues. Looked up from germline, CDR1 is MDHEN and CDR2 is SYDVKM. V gave up 3 bases and J gave up 10 bases, with 10 bases separating them. As DNA, the CDR3 is TGTGCCAGCAGTTTGTCACTCCGGGAGCAGTTCTTC. Amino acids: CASSLSLREQFF.

Comment on this clonotype: A read error may be the cause here, since a much bigger clone is one base away. The chain links TRBV7-2 to TRBJ2-1, with D perhaps matching TRBD2 (5 bases). The germline V gene has CDR1 SGHTA and CDR2 FQGNSA. This CDR3 spans 14 amino acids. The CDR3 DNA sequence: TGTGCCAGCTCACCAAATTTTGAGGGCAGTGAGCAGCTCTTC. Protein: CASSPNFEGSEQLF.

This clonotype was counted many times. The chain links TRBV20-1 to TRBJ2-1; D is perhaps TRBD1 (6 bases). V was pared by 3 bases and J by 15 bases, with 18 bases between. The CDR3 covers 12 residues. Germline CDR1 is DFQATT and CDR2 is SNEGSKA (reference sequence). CDR3 residues: CSAREDRLNPFF. For the CDR3, the DNA is TGCAGTGCTAGGGAAGACAGGCTCAACCCGTTCTTC.

This clonotype was observed a handful of times. V usage is TRBV10-1 and J usage is TRBJ2-3; no clear D gene. Germline loops: CDR1 WNHNN, CDR2 SYGVQD (reference sequence). The CDR3 covers 14 residues. With 2 bases removed from V and 1 base from J, the gap between germline ends came to 7 bases. CDR3 in DNA: TGCGCCAGCAGTGAGCAGTGGGGCACAGATACGCAGTATTTT. The encoded protein is CASSEQWGTDTQYF.

This clonotype was seen ten or more times. The V gene is TRBV6-1, the J gene TRBJ2-6; a weak D match, TRBD1 (5 bases). In germline, CDR1 is MNHNS, CDR2 SASEGT. V was cut by 5 bases and J by 0 bases, with 14 bases left in between. The CDR3 loop spans 17 amino acids. The CDR3 sequence is CASSRTPEVSGANVLTF. CDR3 sequence (DNA): TGTGCCAGCAGTCGGACACCTGAGGTCTCTGGGGCCAACGTCCTGACTTTC.

This clonotype was recorded at least ten times. The V call is TRBV10-3, the J call TRBJ1-3; D gene uncertain. The germline CDR1 and CDR2 sequences are ENHRY and SYGVKD. Trimming took 4 bases from V and 2 from J, leaving 9 bases between them. The CDR3 loop spans 14 amino acids. The CDR3 sequence: CAISGSGAGNTIYF. CDR3 DNA sequence: TGTGCCATCAGTGGGTCGGGAGCTGGAAACACCATATATTTT.

This clonotype was observed many times. V gene TRBV10-3 combines with J gene TRBJ2-1; no reliable D call. V lost 3 bases and J 10 bases, leaving 7 bases between the germline ends. CDR3 length: 11 amino acids. Germline V CDR1 and CDR2: ENHRY, SYGVKD. CDR3 nucleotides: TGTGCCATCAGTGACCGGTGGGAGCAGTTCTTC. Its translation: CAISDRWEQFF.

This clonotype was seen at least ten times. The V call is TRBV6-1, the J call TRBJ1-2; TRBD1 agrees at 12 bases. The V and J ends lost 7 bases and 8 bases, in that order; junction bases with no gene match: 11. Germline CDR1 reads MNHNS; CDR2 reads SASEGT. The CDR3 covers 15 residues. CDR3 sequence: CASTITGTGGNGYTF. CDR3 nucleotides: TGTGCCAGCACCATCACCGGGACAGGGGGCAACGGCTACACCTTC.

V usage is TRBV6-5 and J usage is TRBJ2-3; the D gene is possibly TRBD2 (6 bases). The length of the CDR3 is 16 residues. Per the germline V gene, CDR1 is MNHEY and CDR2 is SVGAGI. Trimming stripped 2 bases from V and 0 bases from J, with 12 bases between. The CDR3 spells CASSYRGLSSTDTQYF. Written as DNA, the CDR3 is TGTGCCAGCAGTTACCGTGGACTATCTAGCACAGATACGCAGTATTTT.

About this clonotype: This clone may be a read error of a much larger clone one base away. The V and J genes are TRBV6-1 and TRBJ1-1; weak D call: TRBD1 (6 bases). Trimming took off 5 bases at V and 2 bases at J, with 24 bases between the two ends. Germline loops: CDR1 MNHNS, CDR2 SASEGT. The CDR3 is 18 residues long. CDR3 in DNA: TGTGCCAGCAGTTCATACGGAGGAGGGGGGATAATAAACACTGAAGCTTTCTTT. Translating it yields CASSSYGGGGIINTEAFF.

This clonotype showed up many times. J is TRBJ1-2 and V is TRBV20-1; 7 positions agree with TRBD1. CDR3 length equals 14 residues. Germline V lookup: CDR1 DFQATT, CDR2 SNEGSKA (reference sequence). The J segment lost 4 bases and the V segment lost 3 bases, leaving 8 bases of the junction unmatched. DNA of the CDR3: TGCAGTGCTAGCGGGATCCGGGACAGCTATGGCTACACCTTC. Its translation: CSASGIRDSYGYTF.

This clonotype was seen at least ten times. The V gene is TRBV11-3, the J gene TRBJ2-3; 8 nucleotides agree with TRBD1. Per germline, CDR1 SGHNT and CDR2 YENEEA. This CDR3 is built from 15 residues. The V and J ends lost 5 bases and 2 bases, in that order; junction bases with no gene match: 6. DNA for the CDR3: TGTGCCAGCAGCCTAGGGACAGGAAACACAGATACGCAGTATTTT. This gives the protein CASSLGTGNTDTQYF.

This clonotype was seen a few times. J is TRBJ1-5 and V is TRBV12-3 or TRBV12-4, with TRBD1 as a possible D gene (6 bases). This CDR3 has 13 amino acids. V was shortened by 6 bases and J by 6 bases, with 12 bases between the two germline ends. CDR3 nucleotide sequence: TGTGCCAGCAGCTGGACAGACGGTCAGCCCCAGCATTTT. As protein: CASSWTDGQPQHF.

This clonotype was picked up many times. The chain carries TRBV20-1 and TRBJ2-7, with D unresolved. With 1 base removed from V and 2 bases from J, the gap between germline ends came to 9 bases. Germline V gene sequence: CDR1 DFQATT, CDR2 SNEGSKA (reference sequence). This CDR3 has 13 amino acids. CDR3 coding DNA: TGCAGTGCTAGAGGCCAGCAAGCCTACGAGCAGTACTTC. This gives the protein CSARGQQAYEQYF.

The rearrangement links TRBV25-1 to TRBJ2-3; 8 positions match TRBD2. Per the germline V gene, CDR1 is MGHDK and CDR2 is SYGVNS. The J segment lost 2 bases and the V segment lost 5 bases, leaving 6 bases of the junction unmatched. This CDR3 has 15 amino acids. The CDR3 sequence is CASSRLTSDTDTQYF. Here the CDR3 DNA reads TGTGCCAGCAGTCGCCTGACTAGCGACACAGATACGCAGTATTTT.

This clonotype was seen many times. The V gene is TRBV11-2, the J gene TRBJ2-1; no firm D call. The ends were cut back, 1 base at V and 8 bases at J, with 9 bases in the middle. Germline V gene data show CDR1 as SGHAT and CDR2 as FQNNGV. The CDR3 is made up of 13 amino acids. The CDR3 spells CASSLVRGYEQFF. The CDR3 DNA reads TGTGCCAGCAGCTTAGTCCGCGGTTATGAGCAGTTCTTC. Drawing the rest from reference TRBV11-2 and TRBJ2-1, the complete variable domain is EAGVAQSPRYKIIEKRQSVAFWCNPISGHATLYWYQQILGQGPKLLIQFQNNGVVDDSQLPKDRFSAERLKGVDSTLKIQPAKLEDSAVYLCASSLVRGYEQFFGPGTRLTVL.